These T cell receptor beta chains were read from a single sample in a study of cytomegalovirus exposure and HLA in healthy donors. The assay was immunoSEQ multiplex PCR, and TCRdb's table has in-frame clones only and misses some. The sample contains some 120,000 clones, 77% of which appear only once. Sample: PBMCs. Receptor source: a woman in her 40s in good health and CMV-seropositive. The conserved cysteine and the conserved F or W are not part of the CDR3 here. The order of the fields is J gene, clone size, V gene, CDR3 protein. Clone size is not always given. Where it is, it says once, few, many or a class for expanded clones.

TRBJ2-7 | few | TRBV6-1 | ASSEVAEDYEQY
TRBJ2-1 | NA | TRBV28 | ASSSLAGENANEQF
TRBJ2-3 | NA | TRBV6-6 | ASSARGGGADTQY
TRBJ2-2 | NA | TRBV19 | ASSMVGQHTGELF
TRBJ1-4 | NA | TRBV25-1 | ASSDLGGATNEKLF
TRBJ2-7 | NA | TRBV10-3 | AISDEGDRGQYEQY
TRBJ2-2 | few | TRBV10-1 | ASSESTGLADTGELF
TRBJ2-3 | NA | TRBV6-6 | ASSLPPGQGTDTQY
TRBJ2-3 | NA | TRBV28 | ATLGADTQY
TRBJ2-1 | NA | TRBV10-1 | ASSENAAVGQF
TRBJ2-1 | NA | TRBV5-4 | ASSLVGGTNNEQF
TRBJ2-5 | NA | TRBV4-1 | ASSQRGAQETQY
TRBJ1-1 | few | TRBV30 | AWSEQGGTEAF
TRBJ1-2 | NA | TRBV19 | ASRSFLGTGGRGYT
TRBJ2-1 | NA | TRBV10-2 | ASSEFLAGGQF
TRBJ2-1 | NA | TRBV30 | AWSVGTSGRRNEQF
TRBJ2-7 | few | TRBV5-1 | ASSSGATSSYEQY
TRBJ1-1 | NA | TRBV5-1 | ASSLEPPGRNTEAF
TRBJ2-1 | NA | TRBV6-1 | ASSLRDRSHNEQF
TRBJ2-1 | NA | TRBV6-1 | ATGGTSGRYNEQF
TRBJ2-3 | few | TRBV7-2 | ASSLADTGTDTQY
TRBJ2-7 | NA | TRBV19 | ASSHKGAYEQY
TRBJ2-7 | NA | TRBV10-2 | ASSELAVPSYEQY
TRBJ2-1 | NA | TRBV11-2 | ASSLRAAGDNEQF
TRBJ2-7 | NA | TRBV7-9 | ASSSGSLDEQY
TRBJ2-1 | few | TRBV6-5 | ASTPSQGLYNEQF
TRBJ2-7 | NA | TRBV30 | AWSVGGSYEQY
TRBJ1-2 | few | TRBV28 | ASSYGQGRGYT
TRBJ1-1 | NA | TRBV2 | ASTRQGVSAF
TRBJ2-1 | NA | TRBV11-2 | ASSSLTSGMIYNEQF
TRBJ2-1 | NA | TRBV28 | ASSSYNEQF
TRBJ2-7 | NA | TRBV4-1 | ASSQERQGVGEQY
TRBJ2-1 | NA | TRBV5-1 | ASSLAGGLYNEQF
NA | NA | TRBV27 | ASSLQGGLIVYEQY
TRBJ2-7 | NA | TRBV14 | ASSPASGPYEQY
TRBJ2-1 | few | TRBV30 | AWSVQSEQF
TRBJ1-5 | NA | TRBV30 | AWGQENQPQH
TRBJ2-1 | NA | TRBV4-1 | ASSQGLAEPYNEQF
TRBJ1-2 | once | TRBV28 | ASYGEKGRQGRVYGYT
TRBJ2-5 | NA | TRBV5-5 | TSSLRQGGETQY
TRBJ2-2 | NA | TRBV28 | ASSPYGRELF